There are a few counts of the clone carrying this TCR beta chain. These data originate in a study of cytomegalovirus exposure and HLA in healthy donors. Primers included in the PCR were 60 Vbeta and 13 Jbeta primers. Only in-frame clones appear in the TCRdb table, and some are missing; sequencing was by immunoSEQ multiplex PCR. The sample shows under 200,000 clones, roughly 13% of them seen only once. V shed 2 bases and J shed 0 bases, with 17 bases lying between them. This CDR3 comprises 17 residues. Per germline, CDR1 SGHDT and CDR2 YYEEEE. The receptor was derived from a man between 50 and 59 years old in good health and CMV-seropositive. This chain uses TRBV5-6 with TRBJ1-2; D perhaps matches TRBD1 (5 bases). Sample: PBMCs. This CDR3 reads CASSLVGRDSANYGYTF. As DNA, the CDR3 is TGTGCCAGCAGCTTAGTAGGCAGGGATTCGGCTAACTATGGCTACACCTTC.